This T cell receptor (beta chain) is drawn from a study of blood T cells in healthy people across ages. Alongside a J-beta primer mix, a sample-barcoded 5' primer served in a second PCR lasting 7 to 11 cycles. The template-switch adaptor was a 5' adaptor with 12 random nucleotides. It tagged each cDNA molecule. TCRdb reprocessed the 5' RACE reads via MiXCR and lists one record per CDR3 protein. The profile shows about 1,500,000 distinct CDR3 sequences, 28% of them singletons. The CDR3 has 13 residues. Trimming took off 6 bases at V and 4 bases at J, with 12 bases between the two ends. Germline V gene data show CDR1 as MNHEY and CDR2 as SMNVEV (reference sequence).

The source is a woman in her twenties or thirties in good health. The chain links TRBV27 to TRBJ1-2, with D possibly being TRBD1 (5 bases). The material sequenced was blood. The CDR3 loop is CASSWDSRYGYTF. The CDR3 coding sequence is TGTGCCAGCAGCTGGGACTCTCGCTATGGCTACACCTTC.